These 20 T cell receptor beta chains came from one sample sequenced in a study of blood T cell dynamics during melanoma immunotherapy. Measured with immunoSEQ multiplex PCR; TCRdb has only the in-frame clones, and not every one. The sample consists of over 8,000 clones, roughly nine tenths of them appearing once. The time point was: pre-treatment baseline. Sequencing was performed on blood, taken from a patient treated with checkpoint blockade. These receptor sequences come from a human donor with melanoma.

This clone was seen only once. The chain uses TRBV27 and TRBJ1-5; 9 bases align to TRBD1. The germline V gene encodes CDR1 MNHEY and CDR2 SMNVEV (reference sequence). The length of the CDR3 is 17 residues. J gave up 3 bases and V 7 bases, and 13 bases lay outside the gene matches. The CDR3 reads CASNPRSGTGNNQPQHF. DNA of the CDR3: TGTGCCAGCAACCCCCGGAGCGGGACAGGGAACAATCAGCCCCAGCATTTT.

The chain employs TRBV18 and TRBJ2-5; no reliable D call. Germline CDR1 reads KGHSH; CDR2 reads LQKENI. The V end was cut by 1 base, the J end by 5 bases, with 2 bases between. The CDR3 covers 11 residues. DNA for the CDR3: TGTGCCAGCTCACCACGCGAGACCCAGTACTTC. This codes for CASSPRETQYF.

This clone was seen a single time. The chain employs TRBV10-2 and TRBJ1-1; D uncertain. Trimming took 0 bases from V and 6 from J, leaving 14 bases between them. The CDR3 consists of 15 residues. Germline values: CDR1 WSHSY, CDR2 SAAADI. CDR3 region: CASSESKGSWSEAFF. In DNA, the CDR3 is TGCGCCAGCAGTGAGTCGAAAGGGAGCTGGTCTGAAGCTTTCTTT.

V gene TRBV11-2 combines with J gene TRBJ2-7; D gene unclear. This CDR3 spans 13 amino acids. The germline V and J ends were trimmed by 4 bases and 5 bases, with 12 bases remaining between them. Germline CDR1 SGHAT, CDR2 FQNNGV. The CDR3 sequence: CASSWRHGDEQYF. For the CDR3, the DNA is TGTGCCAGCAGCTGGAGACATGGGGACGAGCAGTACTTC.

The chain joins TRBV9 to TRBJ2-7, with 9 bases lining up with TRBD1. The CDR3 runs 17 residues. V shed 4 bases and J 3 bases; nucleotides not matched to a gene: 14. The germline V gene encodes CDR1 SGDLS and CDR2 YYNGEE. The CDR3 nucleotides are TGTGCCAGCAGCTTACACCCCTCCCGGACAGGGGTCTACGAGCAGTACTTC. Translation gives CASSLHPSRTGVYEQYF.

V is TRBV6-6 and J is TRBJ1-2, with 8 positions matching TRBD1. Germline assignment: CDR1 MNHNY and CDR2 SVGAGI (reference sequence). The CDR3 runs to 15 residues. V shed 5 bases and J 8 bases; nucleotides not matched to a gene: 13. The DNA for the CDR3 is TGTGCCAGCAGTCCAGGGGGCGCGACCCCGAGAGGCTACACCTTC. As protein: CASSPGGATPRGYTF.

This chain connects TRBV4-1 to TRBJ1-1, with 7 bases that match TRBD1. Unmatched junction bases numbered 3, after V lost 5 bases and J lost 3 bases. This CDR3 region has 13 residues. Germline lookup yields CDR1 MGHRA and CDR2 YSYEKL. This CDR3 reads CASSSRGYTEAFF. The DNA of the CDR3 is TGCGCCAGCAGCTCCAGGGGGTACACTGAAGCTTTCTTT.

J is TRBJ1-1 and V is TRBV30; D not resolved. This CDR3 is built from 13 residues. V was pared by 5 bases and J by 1 base, with 11 bases between. The germline V gene has CDR1 GTSNPN and CDR2 SVGIG (reference sequence). In DNA, the CDR3 is TGTGCCTGGCGGATGGCGGAGAACACTGAAGCTTTCTTT. As protein: CAWRMAENTEAFF.

This chain connects TRBV29-1 to TRBJ2-3, with unresolved D. The CDR3 length is 10 residues. Germline CDR1 is SQVTM and CDR2 is ANQGSEA. V was pared by 3 bases and J by 8 bases, with 6 bases between. CDR3 amino acids: CSVDEGTQYF. The CDR3 DNA reads TGCAGCGTTGATGAAGGTACGCAGTATTTT.

This rearrangement joins TRBV29-1 to TRBJ2-7, with unresolved D. The CDR3 contains 12 residues. Trimming shortened V by 4 bases and J by 3 bases, and 10 bases separated the two germline ends. Germline V gene lookup returns CDR1 SQVTM and CDR2 ANQGSEA. The CDR3 loop is CSVAATLYEQYF. Here the CDR3 DNA reads TGCAGCGTTGCGGCCACCCTCTACGAGCAGTACTTC.

This clone has just one count. V and J are TRBV5-4 and TRBJ2-7, with 11 bases identical to TRBD1. Germline lookup yields CDR1 SGHNT and CDR2 YYREEE (reference sequence). The junction had 9 bases not matched to a gene; V was cut back by 4 bases and J by 3 bases. The CDR3 is 16 amino acids. In DNA form, the CDR3 reads TGTGCCAGCAGCCCTAGACCCGGGACAGGGGGCTACGAGCAGTACTTC. Protein product: CASSPRPGTGGYEQYF.

As regards this clone: The junction differs from germline at one of its ends, possibly a read error. This chain uses TRBV7-8 with TRBJ1-5; perhaps TRBD1 as D (6 bases). The CDR3 runs to 16 residues. The germline V gene encodes CDR1 SGHVS and CDR2 FQNEAQ. CDR3 sequence reads: CASSLGHGTFNQPQHF. DNA for the CDR3: TGTGCCAGCAGTTTAGGTCATGGGACATTTAATCAGCCCCAGCATTTT.

The chain is built from TRBV29-1 and TRBJ1-1; the D gene is possibly TRBD1 (6 bases). This CDR3 spans 12 amino acids. V was pared by 7 bases and J by 5 bases, with 14 bases between. The germline gives CDR1 SQVTM, CDR2 ANQGSEA. The CDR3 sequence: CSAVRGETEAFF. The CDR3 DNA follows: TGCAGCGCCGTGAGGGGGGAAACTGAAGCTTTCTTT.

This chain links TRBV28 with TRBJ2-5; 8 bases match TRBD1. Germline lookup yields CDR1 MDHEN and CDR2 SYDVKM. This CDR3 is 15 amino acids long. Losses at the gene ends were 8 bases for V and 5 bases for J; bases not matched to a gene: 13. The CDR3 spells CASGPGDRSQETQYF. The CDR3 DNA reads as TGTGCCAGCGGCCCGGGGGACAGGAGCCAGGAGACCCAGTACTTC.

The V call is TRBV6-5, the J call TRBJ1-4; 7 bases align to TRBD1. The CDR3 spans 14 residues. V trimming: 10 bases; J trimming: 4 bases; junction bases outside the gene matches: 9. The germline gives CDR1 MNHEY, CDR2 SVGAGI. The CDR3 loop is CATRNQGGNEKLFF. The CDR3 DNA is TGTGCCACTAGAAACCAGGGGGGTAATGAAAAACTGTTTTTT.

There are a few counts of this clone. The V gene is TRBV7-9, the J gene TRBJ2-7, with 7 bases lining up with TRBD1. The ends lost 0 bases at V and 7 bases at J; junction bases unmatched: 6. The V gene's germline CDR1 is SEHNR and CDR2 FQNEAQ (reference sequence). CDR3 length: 14 amino acids. CDR3 nucleotides: TGTGCCAGCAGCTTAGCAGGGGGCTCGGGGGAGCAGTACTTC. Its translation is CASSLAGGSGEQYF.

This clone has a single count. The chain has TRBV30 and TRBJ1-5; D is undetermined. The CDR3 totals 17 residues. The germline V gene encodes CDR1 GTSNPN and CDR2 SVGIG (reference sequence). V was clipped by 4 bases and J by 1 base, with 20 bases between them. This CDR3 is CAWTSVSGQSSNQPQHF. The DNA for the CDR3 is TGTGCCTGGACCTCCGTTTCGGGCCAGTCGAGCAATCAGCCCCAGCATTTT.

This sequence joins TRBV19 and TRBJ2-1, with no clear D. Germline CDR1 is LNHDA and CDR2 is SQIVND (reference sequence). This CDR3 spans 15 amino acids. The ends were cut back, 3 bases at V and 2 bases at J, with 11 bases in the middle. As DNA, the CDR3 is TGTGCCAGTAGTATTCGCGAGTTGGCCTACAATGAGCAGTTCTTC. Translated, it gives CASSIRELAYNEQFF.

The chain has TRBV7-3 and TRBJ1-2; D is ambiguous. Deletions cut 5 bases from V and 2 bases from J, with 9 bases between. Germline V gives CDR1 SGHTA, CDR2 FQGTGA. The CDR3 sequence is 13 residues long. CDR3 DNA: TGTGCCAGCAGCCGAGACCGGAACTATGGCTACACCTTC. It codes for CASSRDRNYGYTF.

The chain recombines TRBV15 with TRBJ1-1; unclear D gene. The CDR3 covers 13 residues. The V gene lost 1 base and the J gene lost 1 base, with 4 bases spanning the gap. Germline loops: CDR1 LNHNV, CDR2 YYDKDF (reference sequence). CDR3 bases: TGTGCCACCAGCAGAGGCGGGAACACTGAAGCTTTCTTT. Its translation: CATSRGGNTEAFF.